This T cell receptor (beta chain) was sequenced during a study of blood T cell repertoires in COVID-19. Study context: Some COVID-19 samples were acute and others convalescent; all came from the United States, Italy and Spain. T cells, B-cell-depleted T cells, or PBMCs provided the cDNA or gDNA that served as material.

Germline CDR1 and CDR2: SGDLS and YYNGEE. The V and J ends lost 0 bases and 8 bases respectively, with 11 bases between them. This CDR3 contains 14 residues. Produced via immunoSEQ multiplex PCR; TCRdb's table is partial and in-frame only. The data contain 300,000 to 450,000 clones, over 75% of them singletons. This clone has just a few counts. This receptor was obtained from a man between 18 and 29 years old who had recovered from COVID-19. The chain recombines TRBV9 with TRBJ1-4; no firm D call. Specimen: PBMCs or T cells enriched from blood (not recorded which). The CDR3 sequence is CASSVGVTGEKLFF. As DNA, the CDR3 is TGTGCCAGCAGCGTAGGGGTGACGGGGGAAAAACTGTTTTTT.